The 18 T cell receptor beta chains given below trace back to one sample, sequenced in a study of patients and donors after allogeneic stem cell transplantation. Via MiXCR, TCRdb re-called the RT-PCR reads, giving one row per CDR3 protein. The sample has 150,000 to 250,000 distinct CDR3 sequences; approximately 41% are singletons. Sequenced material: blood, either unsorted or a sorted T cell fraction (not recorded which). The receptors shown here come from a human donor who was either an allogeneic HSCT recipient or a stem cell or donor lymphocyte infusion donor (not recorded which). It is not recorded whose cells these are; they may come from a transplant donor.

The rearrangement joins TRBV5-1 to TRBJ2-1, with D possibly being TRBD2 (5 bases). CDR3 size: 13 residues. Germline CDR1 reads SGHRS; CDR2 reads YFSETQ. The V end lost 5 bases, the J end lost 10 bases, and 16 bases lay between the germline ends. The CDR3: CASSFEARGEQFF. DNA for the CDR3: TGCGCCAGCAGTTTTGAGGCGCGCGGGGAGCAGTTCTTC. The variable domain in full, completed from reference TRBV5-1 and TRBJ2-1, reads KAGVTQTPRYLIKTRGQQVTLSCSPISGHRSVSWYQQTPGQGLQFLFEYFSETQRNKGNFPGRFSGRQFSNSRSEMNVSTLELGDSALYLCASSFEARGEQFFGPGTRLTVL.

V and J are TRBV6-2 or TRBV6-3 and TRBJ1-5; the D is unclear. The CDR3 is 18 amino acids. Trimming cost V 10 bases and J 0 bases, with 25 bases left between them. CDR1 is MNHEY, CDR2 SVGEGT, per germline. The CDR3 coding sequence is TGTGCCACGGTCGAATCCGGTCCAGGCTCCTATAGCAATCAGCCCCAGCATTTT. It encodes CATVESGPGSYSNQPQHF.

The chain recombines TRBV25-1 with TRBJ1-1; TRBD1 matches 9 bases. Germline CDR1 is MGHDK and CDR2 is SYGVNS. The CDR3 covers 14 residues. With V trimmed by 4 bases and J by 7 bases, 7 bases remained unmatched. The CDR3: CASSGTGGEGEAFF. DNA for the CDR3: TGTGCCAGCAGTGGCACAGGGGGCGAGGGTGAAGCTTTCTTT.

The chain carries TRBV7-8 and TRBJ2-5; D possibly corresponds to TRBD2 (6 bases). Trimming removed 0 bases from V and 13 bases from J, with 15 bases in between. Per the germline V gene, CDR1 is SGHVS and CDR2 is FQNEAQ. There are 13 residues in the CDR3. CDR3 in amino acids: CASSLAELQGLYF. DNA for the CDR3: TGTGCCAGCAGCTTAGCAGAACTTCAGGGACTGTACTTC.

This clonotype was detected only a few times. This chain links TRBV30 with TRBJ1-6; D is unresolved. The V gene lost 2 bases and the J gene lost 0 bases, with 14 bases spanning the gap. This CDR3 is 17 amino acids long. The germline V gene encodes CDR1 GTSNPN and CDR2 SVGIG (reference sequence). The CDR3: CAWSWRGGSSYNSPLHF. The CDR3 DNA sequence: TGTGCCTGGAGTTGGAGAGGCGGGAGCTCCTATAATTCACCCCTCCACTTT.

This clonotype appeared a few times. The V and J genes are TRBV15 and TRBJ2-5; TRBD2 matches at 10 bases. CDR3 length: 17 residues. V was pared by 0 bases and J by 2 bases, with 6 bases of the junction left unmatched. Germline-derived CDR1 and CDR2 are LNHNV and YYDKDF (reference sequence). The CDR3 DNA follows: TGTGCCACCAGCAGAGAACCGGGACTAGCGATACAAGAGACCCAGTACTTC. Its protein is CATSREPGLAIQETQYF.

The V call is TRBV9, the J call TRBJ1-6, with D possibly TRBD1 on 5 matching bases. CDR1 and CDR2 from the germline V gene are SGDLS and YYNGEE. CDR3 length: 18 amino acids. V lost 3 bases and J 0 bases, leaving 16 bases between the germline ends. The CDR3, as DNA: TGTGCCAGCAGCGCCTACGACCAGGGAAGCTCCTATAATTCACCCCTCCACTTT. Protein: CASSAYDQGSSYNSPLHF.

V usage is TRBV19 and J usage is TRBJ1-2; tentative D call: TRBD1 (5 bases). Trimming took 5 bases from V and 7 from J, leaving 11 bases between them. The CDR3 totals 12 residues. CDR1 and CDR2 from the germline V gene are LNHDA and SQIVND (reference sequence). CDR3 sequence: CASSQGGTGYTF. DNA for the CDR3: TGTGCCAGTAGTCAGGGAGGCACTGGCTACACCTTC.

The chain links TRBV12-3 or TRBV12-4 to TRBJ2-4; D is ambiguous. The CDR3 runs 16 residues. The ends were cut back, 6 bases at V and 6 bases at J, with 21 bases in the middle. The CDR3 DNA reads TGTGCCAGCAGCCCTAAGCCTACACCGGGTGGAAACATTCAGTACTTC. It specifies CASSPKPTPGGNIQYF.

This chain links TRBV14 with TRBJ2-2; 8 nucleotides match TRBD2. Germline V gene lookup returns CDR1 SGHDN and CDR2 FVKESK. This CDR3 is built from 16 residues. The V segment lost 0 bases and the J segment 4 bases; nucleotides outside the gene matches: 4. CDR3 nucleotide sequence: TGTGCCAGCAGCCAAGATCTCAGCGGGAGCACCGGGGAGCTGTTTTTT. Its protein is CASSQDLSGSTGELFF.

The table lists this clonotype with many counts. The rearrangement links TRBV9 to TRBJ1-1; D ambiguous. Trimming shortened V by 0 bases and J by 1 base, and 7 bases separated the two germline ends. This CDR3 region has 14 residues. Per the germline V gene, CDR1 is SGDLS and CDR2 is YYNGEE. The CDR3 DNA reads TGTGCCAGCAGCGTAGCAACAACGAACACTGAAGCTTTCTTT. Translated: CASSVATTNTEAFF.

This clonotype was picked up a small number of times. The gene calls are TRBV2 and TRBJ1-2; TRBD1 is a possible D gene (5 bases). The V gene's germline CDR1 is SNHLY and CDR2 FYNNEI. The CDR3 spans 13 residues. The V and J ends lost 6 bases and 8 bases respectively, with 16 bases between them. The CDR3 DNA reads TGTGCCAGCAGCCGGGACTCCGTATTGGGCTACACCTTC. Encoded protein: CASSRDSVLGYTF.

The chain recombines TRBV12-3 or TRBV12-4 with TRBJ1-2; 10 bases align to TRBD1. The ends lost 5 bases at V and 3 bases at J; junction bases unmatched: 6. CDR3 length: 15 residues. CDR3 residues: CASSRQGAGDYGYTF. The CDR3 region has the DNA TGTGCCAGCAGTCGACAGGGGGCCGGGGACTATGGCTACACCTTC.

This clonotype was seen a few times. This chain joins TRBV10-3 and TRBJ1-1, with a possible D match to TRBD1 (5 bases). Trimming took off 10 bases at V and 0 bases at J, with 12 bases between the two ends. The CDR3 is made up of 13 amino acids. CDR1 is ENHRY, CDR2 SYGVKD, per germline. The CDR3 sequence is CASTGTLNTEAFF. CDR3 bases: TGTGCCAGTACCGGGACTCTGAACACTGAAGCTTTCTTT.

Note on this clonotype: An end of the junction differs from the germline gene, which may be a read error. The chain couples TRBV12-3 or TRBV12-4 to TRBJ1-2; D not resolved. CDR3 size: 13 residues. The CDR3 region is CASSLMGNYAYTF. The CDR3 nucleotides read TGTGCCAGCAGTTTAATGGGGAACTATGCCTACACCTTC.

This clonotype was recorded a few times. This chain connects TRBV12-3 or TRBV12-4 to TRBJ1-5; TRBD1 is a possible D gene (5 bases). This CDR3 spans 14 amino acids. Trimming stripped 6 bases from V and 0 bases from J, with 9 bases between. CDR3 in amino acids: CASSRGNSNQPQHF. Written as DNA, the CDR3 is TGTGCCAGCAGCCGGGGGAATAGCAATCAGCCCCAGCATTTT.

The chain uses TRBV12-3 or TRBV12-4 and TRBJ2-1; the D is unclear. Trimming cost V 5 bases and J 6 bases, with 11 bases left between them. The CDR3 sequence is 13 residues long. CDR3: CASSVGSTNEQFF. CDR3 sequence (DNA): TGTGCCAGCAGTGTAGGAAGTACCAATGAGCAGTTCTTC.

This clonotype was seen a handful of times. The chain carries TRBV10-2 and TRBJ2-3; TRBD1 agrees at 10 bases. V trimming: 6 bases; J trimming: 3 bases; junction bases outside the gene matches: 6. The CDR3 sequence is 15 residues long. The V gene's germline CDR1 is WSHSY and CDR2 SAAADI. The CDR3 DNA follows: TGCGCCAGCAGCCCTCGGGACAGGGGAACAGATACGCAGTATTTT. Its protein is CASSPRDRGTDTQYF.